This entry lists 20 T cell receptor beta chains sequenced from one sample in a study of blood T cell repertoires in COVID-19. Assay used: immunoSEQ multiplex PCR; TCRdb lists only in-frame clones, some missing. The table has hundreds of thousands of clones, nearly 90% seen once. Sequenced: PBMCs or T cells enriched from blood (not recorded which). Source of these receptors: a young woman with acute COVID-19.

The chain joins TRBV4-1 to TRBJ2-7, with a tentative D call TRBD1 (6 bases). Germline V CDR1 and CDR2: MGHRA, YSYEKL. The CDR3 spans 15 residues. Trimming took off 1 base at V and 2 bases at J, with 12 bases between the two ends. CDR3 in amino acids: CASSQGTAKTYEQYF. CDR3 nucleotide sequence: TGCGCCAGCAGCCAAGGGACAGCTAAGACCTACGAGCAGTACTTC.

The CDR3 sequence: CASSQDYLGGTGELFF. In DNA, the CDR3 is TGTGCCAGCAGCCAAGATTACTTGGGGGGAACCGGGGAGCTGTTTTTT. This sequence joins TRBV4-2 and TRBJ2-2; the D gene is possibly TRBD2 (6 bases). Trimming removed 0 bases at V and 5 bases at J, with 13 bases between. From germline, CDR1 is LGHNA and CDR2 YNFKEQ. The CDR3 totals 16 residues.

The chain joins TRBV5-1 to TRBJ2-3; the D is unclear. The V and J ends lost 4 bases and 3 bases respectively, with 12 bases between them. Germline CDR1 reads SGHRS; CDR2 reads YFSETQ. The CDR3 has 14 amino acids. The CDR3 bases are TGCGCCAGCAGCCCAGAGTGGAGTACAGATACGCAGTATTTT. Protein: CASSPEWSTDTQYF.

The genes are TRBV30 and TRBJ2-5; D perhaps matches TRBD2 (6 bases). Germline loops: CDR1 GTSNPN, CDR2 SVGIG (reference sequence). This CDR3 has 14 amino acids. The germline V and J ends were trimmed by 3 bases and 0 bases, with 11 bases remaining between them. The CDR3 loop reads CAWSLGRNQETQYF. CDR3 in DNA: TGTGCCTGGAGCCTAGGGAGGAACCAAGAGACCCAGTACTTC.

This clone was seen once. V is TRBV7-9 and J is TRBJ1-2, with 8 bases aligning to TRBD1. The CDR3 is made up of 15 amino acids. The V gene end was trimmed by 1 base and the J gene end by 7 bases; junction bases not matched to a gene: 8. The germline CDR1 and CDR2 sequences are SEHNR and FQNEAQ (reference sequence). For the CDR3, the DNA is TGTGCCAGCAGCTTAGGATCAGGGGGCAATTTTGGCTACACCTTC. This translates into CASSLGSGGNFGYTF.

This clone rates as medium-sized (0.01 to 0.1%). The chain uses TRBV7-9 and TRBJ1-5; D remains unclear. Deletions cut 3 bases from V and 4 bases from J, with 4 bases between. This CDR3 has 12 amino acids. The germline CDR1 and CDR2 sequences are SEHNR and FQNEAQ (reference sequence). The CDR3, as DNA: TGTGCCAGCAGCTTCGTAAATCAGCCCCAGCATTTT. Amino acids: CASSFVNQPQHF.

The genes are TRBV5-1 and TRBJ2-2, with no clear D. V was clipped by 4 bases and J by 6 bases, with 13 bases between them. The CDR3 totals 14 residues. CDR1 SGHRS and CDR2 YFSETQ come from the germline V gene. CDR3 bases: TGCGCCAGCAGCCCGGAGTCGGGTCCCGGGGAGCTGTTTTTT. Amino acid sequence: CASSPESGPGELFF. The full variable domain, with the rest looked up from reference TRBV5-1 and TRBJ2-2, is KAGVTQTPRYLIKTRGQQVTLSCSPISGHRSVSWYQQTPGQGLQFLFEYFSETQRNKGNFPGRFSGRQFSNSRSEMNVSTLELGDSALYLCASSPESGPGELFFGEGSRLTVL.

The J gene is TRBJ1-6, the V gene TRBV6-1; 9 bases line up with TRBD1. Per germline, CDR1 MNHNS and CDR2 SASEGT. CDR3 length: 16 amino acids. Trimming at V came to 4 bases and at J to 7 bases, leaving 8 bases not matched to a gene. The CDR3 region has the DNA TGTGCCAGCAGTGCGGAACAGGGGGCTTGGAATTCACCCCTCCACTTT. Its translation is CASSAEQGAWNSPLHF.

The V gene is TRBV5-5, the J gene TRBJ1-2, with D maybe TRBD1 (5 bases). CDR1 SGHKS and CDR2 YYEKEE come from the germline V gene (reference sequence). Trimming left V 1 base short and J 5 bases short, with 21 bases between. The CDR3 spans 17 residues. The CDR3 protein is CASSLSFGGGTIYGYTF. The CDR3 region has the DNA TGTGCCAGCAGCTTGAGTTTCGGGGGAGGAACTATATATGGCTACACCTTC.

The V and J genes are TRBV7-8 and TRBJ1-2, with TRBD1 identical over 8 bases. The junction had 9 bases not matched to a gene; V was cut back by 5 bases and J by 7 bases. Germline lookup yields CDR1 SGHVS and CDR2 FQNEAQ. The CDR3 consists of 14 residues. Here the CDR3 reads CASSPTGEASGYTF. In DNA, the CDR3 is TGTGCCAGCAGCCCGACAGGGGAGGCATCTGGCTACACCTTC.

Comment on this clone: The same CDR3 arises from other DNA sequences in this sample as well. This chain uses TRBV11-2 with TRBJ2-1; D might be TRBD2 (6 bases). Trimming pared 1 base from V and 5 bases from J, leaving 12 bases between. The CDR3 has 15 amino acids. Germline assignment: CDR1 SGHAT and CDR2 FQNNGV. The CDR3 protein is CASSLGSGSHNEQFF. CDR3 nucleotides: TGTGCCAGCAGCTTAGGTAGCGGTTCCCACAATGAGCAGTTCTTC.

The CDR3 coding sequence is TGCGCCAGCAGCCAGGATAGACGGGGGAAACTGTTTTTT. It is translated as CASSQDRRGKLFF. This chain connects TRBV4-3 to TRBJ1-4; TRBD1 might be the D (5 bases). The germline V gene encodes CDR1 LGHNA and CDR2 YSLEER. CDR3 length: 13 residues. V was cut by 3 bases and J by 11 bases, with 13 bases left in between.

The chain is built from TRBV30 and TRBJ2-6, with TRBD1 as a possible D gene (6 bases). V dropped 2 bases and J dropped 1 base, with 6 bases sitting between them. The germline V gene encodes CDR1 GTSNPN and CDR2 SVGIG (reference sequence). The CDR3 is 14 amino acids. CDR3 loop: CAWSTGSGANVLTF. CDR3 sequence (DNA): TGTGCCTGGAGTACAGGGTCTGGGGCCAACGTCCTGACTTTC.

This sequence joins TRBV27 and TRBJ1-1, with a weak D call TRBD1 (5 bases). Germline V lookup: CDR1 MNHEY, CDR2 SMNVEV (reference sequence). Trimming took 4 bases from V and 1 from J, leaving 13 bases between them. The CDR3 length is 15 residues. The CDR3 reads CASSSPIQGNTEAFF. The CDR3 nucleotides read TGTGCCAGCAGTTCGCCAATCCAGGGGAACACTGAAGCTTTCTTT.

The CDR3 sequence is CASSVGPGSPTYEQYF. As DNA, the CDR3 is TGTGCCAGCAGCGTAGGGCCAGGCAGCCCAACCTACGAGCAGTACTTC. The chain couples TRBV9 to TRBJ2-7; no reliable D call. The CDR3 loop spans 16 amino acids. Germline assignment: CDR1 SGDLS and CDR2 YYNGEE. Trimming shortened V by 0 bases and J by 2 bases, and 15 bases separated the two germline ends.

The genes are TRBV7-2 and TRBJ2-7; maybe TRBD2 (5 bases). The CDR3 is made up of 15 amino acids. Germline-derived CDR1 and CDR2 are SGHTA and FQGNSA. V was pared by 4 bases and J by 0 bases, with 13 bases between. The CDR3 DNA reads TGTGCCAGCAGCTCATCCCTGGCGGGCTCCTACGAGCAGTACTTC. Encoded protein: CASSSSLAGSYEQYF.

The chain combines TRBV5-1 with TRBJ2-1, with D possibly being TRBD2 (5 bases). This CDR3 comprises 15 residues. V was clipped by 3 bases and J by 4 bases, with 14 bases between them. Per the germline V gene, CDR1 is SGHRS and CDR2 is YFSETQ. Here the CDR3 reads CASSSSSSDYNEQFF. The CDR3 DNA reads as TGCGCCAGCAGCTCGTCTAGCTCCGATTACAATGAGCAGTTCTTC.

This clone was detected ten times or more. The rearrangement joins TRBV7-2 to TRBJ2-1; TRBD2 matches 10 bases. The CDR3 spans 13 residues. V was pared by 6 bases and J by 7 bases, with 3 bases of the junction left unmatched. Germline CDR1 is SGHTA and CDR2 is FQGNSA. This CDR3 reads CASRGSGRNEQFF. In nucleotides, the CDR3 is TGTGCCAGCAGGGGTAGCGGGAGGAATGAGCAGTTCTTC.

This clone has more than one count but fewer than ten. CDR3 in amino acids: CATSRARERGEGGGYTF. CDR3 nucleotide sequence: TGTGCCACCAGCAGAGCCCGGGAACGGGGAGAAGGAGGTGGCTACACCTTC. The rearrangement joins TRBV15 to TRBJ1-2; no clear D gene. V lost 1 base, J lost 7 bases, and 22 bases lay in between. CDR3 length: 17 amino acids. CDR1 is LNHNV, CDR2 YYDKDF, per germline (reference sequence).

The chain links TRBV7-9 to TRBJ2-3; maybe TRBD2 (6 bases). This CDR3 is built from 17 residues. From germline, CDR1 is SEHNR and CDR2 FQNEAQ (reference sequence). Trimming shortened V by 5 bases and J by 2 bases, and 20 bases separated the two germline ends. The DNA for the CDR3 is TGTGCCAGCAGCAAGATGGGACTTTCCACATTCACAGATACGCAGTATTTT. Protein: CASSKMGLSTFTDTQYF.